These 30 T cell receptor beta chains originate from one sample sequenced in a study of cytomegalovirus exposure and HLA in healthy donors. Primers for the PCR totalled 60 Vbeta and 13 Jbeta. Assay: immunoSEQ multiplex PCR; the TCRdb copy retains only in-frame clones and omits some. The table lists over 250,000 clones, under 80% of them singletons. Source material: PBMCs. These receptors originate from a female donor in good health and CMV-seronegative.

The chain is built from TRBV21-1 and TRBJ1-2; TRBD1 reflects the table's D call only, with no check against the DNA. TRBV21-1 is a known pseudogene. The CDR3 loop spans 14 amino acids. DNA of the CDR3: TGTGCCAGCAGCCCTAGGACAGGGGGGTATGGCTACACCTTC. Translation: CASSPRTGGYGYTF.

The chain carries TRBV15 and TRBJ1-2, with D perhaps TRBD1 (5 bases). The CDR3 extends over 16 amino acids. Trimming shortened V by 1 base and J by 0 bases, and 12 bases separated the two germline ends. Germline loops: CDR1 LNHNV, CDR2 YYDKDF (reference sequence). In DNA form, the CDR3 reads TGTGCCACCAGCAGAGGGTTGACAGAGACTAACTATGGCTACACCTTC. It is translated as CATSRGLTETNYGYTF. Full variable domain (outside the CDR3, taken from reference TRBV15 and TRBJ1-2): DAMVIQNPRYQVTQFGKPVTLSCSQTLNHNVMYWYQQKSSQAPKLLFHYYDKDFNNEADTPDNFQSRRPNTSFCFLDIRSPGLGDTAMYLCATSRGLTETNYGYTFGSGTRLTVV.

This clone turned up a few times. The V call is TRBV9, the J call TRBJ2-5; TRBD2 might be the D (6 bases). The CDR3 sequence is 18 residues long. Germline assignment: CDR1 SGDLS and CDR2 YYNGEE. With 0 bases removed from V and 7 bases from J, the gap between germline ends came to 25 bases. The CDR3 region has the DNA TGTGCCAGCAGCGTAGGTGGACTACTCCCGTCAAGTATAGGGACCCAGTACTTC. This codes for CASSVGGLLPSSIGTQYF.

The chain couples TRBV7-9 to TRBJ1-2, with D hard to call. The V end was cut by 5 bases, the J end by 3 bases, with 10 bases between. CDR3 length equals 13 residues. The germline V gene encodes CDR1 SEHNR and CDR2 FQNEAQ (reference sequence). The CDR3 is CASSASEDYGYTF. The CDR3 DNA follows: TGTGCCAGCAGCGCCAGTGAGGACTATGGCTACACCTTC.

The gene calls are TRBV19 and TRBJ2-2; 10 bases fit TRBD2. CDR3 length equals 16 residues. With V trimmed by 5 bases and J by 5 bases, 8 bases remained unmatched. Germline loops: CDR1 LNHDA, CDR2 SQIVND (reference sequence). The CDR3 DNA follows: TGTGCCAGTAGTCTTCCGGCGACTAGCGGGACCGGGGAGCTGTTTTTT. This codes for CASSLPATSGTGELFF.

V usage is TRBV4-2 and J usage is TRBJ2-4; the match to TRBD1 covers 10 bases. Germline CDR1 LGHNA, CDR2 YNFKEQ. Trimming at V came to 4 bases and at J to 2 bases, leaving 8 bases not matched to a gene. The CDR3 is 17 residues long. The CDR3 nucleotides read TGTGCCAGCAGCCGGGAAGACAGGGGGCTGACCAAAAACATTCAGTACTTC. As protein: CASSREDRGLTKNIQYF.

This clone was detected a few times. The junction departs from germline at one end; a sequencing error may be responsible. V usage is TRBV7-7 and J usage is TRBJ1-6, with 12 bases fitting TRBD1. The CDR3 covers 20 residues. CDR1 is SSHAT and CDR2 is FNYEAQ in the germline V gene (reference sequence). The CDR3 bases are TGTGCTAGCAGCTTAGGATCGGGACAGGGGGCTGGGGCTATAGATTCACCCCTCCACTTT. Its protein product is CASSLGSGQGAGAIDSPLHF.

Here the CDR3 DNA reads TGTGCCAGCAGTACCTCCGGGACAGGGGGCTTACGTAGGGCCTACAATGAGCAGTTCTTC. It codes for CASSTSGTGGLRRAYNEQFF. V and J are TRBV28 and TRBJ2-1, with 12 bases that match TRBD1. From germline, CDR1 is MDHEN and CDR2 SYDVKM. This CDR3 region has 20 residues. J lost 2 bases, V lost 5 bases, and 16 bases had no gene match. Complete variable domain (other parts from reference TRBV28 and TRBJ2-1): DVKVTQSSRYLVKRTGEKVFLECVQDMDHENMFWYRQDPGLGLRLIYFSYDVKMKEKGDIPEGYSVSREKKERFSLILESASTNQTSMYLCASSTSGTGGLRRAYNEQFFGPGTRLTVL.

This chain joins TRBV15 and TRBJ2-1, with a possible D match to TRBD2 (6 bases). The V and J ends lost 1 base and 5 bases respectively, with 21 bases between them. Germline V gene sequence: CDR1 LNHNV, CDR2 YYDKDF (reference sequence). This CDR3 region has 18 residues. CDR3: CATSRGGMRGGSDNEQFF. DNA for the CDR3: TGTGCCACCAGCAGAGGGGGGATGCGGGGCGGTTCCGACAATGAGCAGTTCTTC.

This chain joins TRBV2 and TRBJ2-7; the match to TRBD2 covers 11 bases. With 8 bases clipped from V and 2 bases from J, the junction kept 8 bases outside the gene matches. The CDR3 has 15 residues. Germline V gene lookup returns CDR1 SNHLY and CDR2 FYNNEI. CDR3: CASSLGTSGTYEQYF. The CDR3 DNA sequence: TGTGCCAGCTCTCTAGGGACTAGCGGTACCTACGAGCAGTACTTC.

V gene TRBV6-5 combines with J gene TRBJ2-7; D gene ambiguous. From germline, CDR1 is MNHEY and CDR2 SVGAGI. The CDR3 loop spans 15 amino acids. Between the trimmed V and J ends, which lost 6 bases and 0 bases, there was a span of 15 bases. The CDR3 DNA reads TGTGCCAGCAGCCCCGGTCAGGTTCCCTCCTACGAGCAGTACTTC. Translated, it gives CASSPGQVPSYEQYF.

The rearrangement joins TRBV15 to TRBJ2-6; the match to TRBD2 covers 7 bases. The CDR3 sequence is 21 residues long. The V segment lost 0 bases and the J segment 2 bases; nucleotides outside the gene matches: 16. Germline assignment: CDR1 LNHNV and CDR2 YYDKDF (reference sequence). The CDR3, as DNA: TGTGCCACCAGCAGAGATGACCGTCTATGGGGGGGGAGTGCTGGGGCCAACGTCCTGACTTTC. This gives the protein CATSRDDRLWGGSAGANVLTF.

V and J are TRBV9 and TRBJ2-1; possible D gene TRBD1, 6 bases. CDR3 length: 11 residues. Per the germline V gene, CDR1 is SGDLS and CDR2 is YYNGEE. V gave up 3 bases and J gave up 13 bases, with 11 bases separating them. CDR3 coding DNA: TGTGCCAGCAGCGCTTCAGGGGACCAGTTCTTC. Amino acid sequence: CASSASGDQFF.

The rearrangement joins TRBV4-1 to TRBJ2-6; D might be TRBD2 (6 bases). The germline CDR1 and CDR2 sequences are MGHRA and YSYEKL. This CDR3 spans 18 amino acids. The V and J ends lost 2 bases and 0 bases respectively, with 14 bases between them. CDR3 DNA: TGCGCCAGCAGCCAAACGGGACTTCTCGTCTCTGGGGCCAACGTCCTGACTTTC. Amino acid sequence: CASSQTGLLVSGANVLTF.

The chain is built from TRBV27 and TRBJ2-7, with 11 bases lining up with TRBD1. Trimming removed 5 bases from V and 2 bases from J; junction bases left unmatched: 8. The CDR3 has 16 amino acids. Per the germline V gene, CDR1 is MNHEY and CDR2 is SMNVEV (reference sequence). The CDR3 loop is CASSTRDRGDPYEQYF. DNA for the CDR3: TGTGCCAGCAGTACCCGGGACAGGGGGGATCCCTACGAGCAGTACTTC.

The V and J genes are TRBV19 and TRBJ2-7; D is ambiguous. This CDR3 has 11 amino acids. Deletions cut 6 bases from V and 4 bases from J, with 7 bases between. Germline loops: CDR1 LNHDA, CDR2 SQIVND (reference sequence). The CDR3 protein is CASSENYEQYF. Here the CDR3 DNA reads TGTGCCAGTAGCGAGAATTACGAGCAGTACTTC.

This clone was seen a few times. The chain carries TRBV23-1 and TRBJ2-2, with TRBD2 as a possible D gene (6 bases). TRBV23-1 is designated an ORF whose function remains uncertain. V lost 4 bases and J 6 bases, leaving 15 bases between the germline ends. This CDR3 comprises 15 residues. The CDR3 sequence: CASSLHRPGAGELFF. CDR3 nucleotide sequence: TGCGCCAGCAGTCTTCACCGGCCGGGGGCCGGGGAGCTGTTTTTT.

A few counts support this clone. The chain couples TRBV19 to TRBJ2-7; 7 bases are a match to TRBD1. The length of the CDR3 is 13 residues. In germline, CDR1 is LNHDA, CDR2 SQIVND (reference sequence). Trimming at V came to 7 bases and at J to 7 bases, leaving 10 bases not matched to a gene. CDR3 amino acids: CASTRQGVSEQYF. CDR3 nucleotides: TGTGCCAGTACTCGGCAGGGGGTCTCTGAGCAGTACTTC.

The chain combines TRBV19 with TRBJ2-2, with 8 bases lining up with TRBD2. The V segment lost 6 bases and the J segment 1 base; nucleotides outside the gene matches: 1. The CDR3 is 14 amino acids. The germline V gene has CDR1 LNHDA and CDR2 SQIVND (reference sequence). The DNA of the CDR3 is TGTGCCAGTAGGCTAGCGGGGAACACCGGGGAGCTGTTTTTT. Translating gives CASRLAGNTGELFF.

This chain uses TRBV7-9 with TRBJ2-7, with 9 bases matching TRBD2. Germline V gene lookup returns CDR1 SEHNR and CDR2 FQNEAQ (reference sequence). V shed 5 bases, J shed 7 bases, and the junction held 9 bases outside the gene matches. This CDR3 has 14 residues. DNA for the CDR3: TGTGCCAGCAGCCAAAGGACTAGCGTAAATGAGCAGTACTTC. The encoded protein is CASSQRTSVNEQYF.

The chain links TRBV6-1 to TRBJ1-5; D is perhaps TRBD1 (5 bases). The CDR3 contains 12 residues. V was pared by 10 bases and J by 2 bases, with 9 bases between. CDR1 MNHNS and CDR2 SASEGT come from the germline V gene. DNA of the CDR3: TGTGCCATCCAGGGTGGCAATCAGCCCCAGCATTTT. It translates to CAIQGGNQPQHF.

This clone was detected only once. This chain links TRBV27 with TRBJ2-7; TRBD1 matches 10 bases. V was clipped by 6 bases and J by 6 bases; unmatched bases: 8. This CDR3 has 14 residues. Germline loops: CDR1 MNHEY, CDR2 SMNVEV (reference sequence). The CDR3 loop is CASSGQGGPGEQYF. The CDR3 bases are TGTGCCAGCAGCGGACAGGGGGGGCCGGGCGAGCAGTACTTC.

This rearrangement joins TRBV6-5 to TRBJ2-1; 9 bases line up with TRBD2. V dropped 6 bases and J dropped 3; count of bases not matched to a gene: 6. Germline loops: CDR1 MNHEY, CDR2 SVGAGI. This CDR3 is built from 15 residues. The CDR3 region is CASSLSGSNYNEQFF. The DNA for the CDR3 is TGTGCCAGCAGCCTTAGCGGGAGTAACTACAATGAGCAGTTCTTC.

This chain joins TRBV6-6 and TRBJ1-2; no definite D call. The CDR3 covers 12 residues. V was cut by 4 bases and J by 6 bases, with 9 bases left in between. Germline V gene lookup returns CDR1 MNHNY and CDR2 SVGAGI (reference sequence). The CDR3 DNA follows: TGTGCCAGCAGTTTGGGCCGTGATGGCTACACCTTC. Amino acid sequence: CASSLGRDGYTF.

The rearrangement joins TRBV6-5 to TRBJ2-2; the match to TRBD2 covers 7 bases. V was pared by 11 bases and J by 5 bases, with 11 bases of the junction left unmatched. The CDR3 sequence is 14 residues long. Germline values: CDR1 MNHEY, CDR2 SVGAGI. The CDR3 loop is CAGRLALRTGELFF. Here the CDR3 DNA reads TGTGCCGGGAGACTAGCCCTGAGAACCGGGGAGCTGTTTTTT.

The chain employs TRBV10-2 and TRBJ1-1; tentative D call: TRBD1 (5 bases). Germline CDR1 WSHSY, CDR2 SAAADI. Trimming removed 3 bases at V and 10 bases at J, with 15 bases between. The CDR3 is 13 residues long. As DNA, the CDR3 is TGCGCCAGCAGTGATCTAGGGAGGGGAGGAGCTTTCTTT. Its translation is CASSDLGRGGAFF.

The chain combines TRBV28 with TRBJ1-5; D remains unclear. Trimming took 7 bases from V and 4 from J, leaving 8 bases between them. The CDR3 has 12 residues. CDR1 and CDR2 (germline): MDHEN, SYDVKM. This CDR3 is CASIEGNQPQHF. CDR3 coding DNA: TGTGCCAGCATAGAGGGAAATCAGCCCCAGCATTTT.

There are a few counts of this clone. The chain employs TRBV11-2 and TRBJ2-1; the D gene is possibly TRBD2 (6 bases). Germline V gene sequence: CDR1 SGHAT, CDR2 FQNNGV. The V end lost 1 base, the J end lost 6 bases, and 19 bases lay between the germline ends. The CDR3 extends over 17 amino acids. DNA of the CDR3: TGTGCCAGCAGCTTAGTAAGAGGGACTTCCCGGGGCAATGAGCAGTTCTTC. This translates into CASSLVRGTSRGNEQFF.

CDR3 loop: CASSPTGDGDGYTF. CDR3 sequence (DNA): TGTGCCAGCAGCCCGACAGGGGACGGTGATGGCTACACCTTC. The gene calls are TRBV7-3 and TRBJ1-2; 8 bases align to TRBD1. V shed 5 bases and J 6 bases; nucleotides not matched to a gene: 8. Germline V lookup: CDR1 SGHTA, CDR2 FQGTGA. This CDR3 contains 14 residues. Combining the CDR3 with reference TRBV7-3 and TRBJ1-2 gives the whole variable domain GAGVSQTPSNKVTEKGKYVELRCDPISGHTALYWYRQSLGQGPEFLIYFQGTGAADDSGLPNDRFFAVRPEGSVSTLKIQRTERGDSAVYLCASSPTGDGDGYTFGSGTRLTVV.

J is TRBJ2-7 and V is TRBV11-3, with unresolved D. Germline V CDR1 and CDR2: SGHNT, YENEEA. Trimming cost V 5 bases and J 3 bases, with 14 bases left between them. The CDR3 has 14 amino acids. The CDR3 reads CASSPTPTGYEQYF. CDR3 coding DNA: TGTGCCAGCAGCCCTACCCCGACTGGCTACGAGCAGTACTTC.